This TCR beta chain was captured by sequencing in a study of beta chain features in type 1 diabetes. Regarding the study as a whole: A moderate, significant TCRB CDR3 shortening appeared in type 1 diabetes across four CD4+ subsets. Here, the possible influence of HLA type (on TCRB rearrangement) remained unresolved.

In the case of this clone: What it recognizes is unknown.

Expressed TCRB transcripts were sequenced after all isolated RNA was converted to cDNA. Generated by immunoSEQ multiplex PCR, the TCRdb table keeps only in-frame clones and is missing some. The sample lists under 300,000 clones, just over 20% occurring once. The CDR3 is 12 residues long. The germline V and J ends were trimmed by 3 bases and 2 bases, with 6 bases remaining between them. Germline V gene data show CDR1 as SGHRS and CDR2 as YFSETQ. A CD45RO/CCR7/CD25/CD127/CD95/CD27 panel sorted naive, central memory, regulatory and stem cell-like memory CD4+ cells. The specimen was naive CD4+ T cells from blood. The source is a woman between 40 and 55 years old with type 1 diabetes. The chain has TRBV5-1 and TRBJ2-7; D remains unclear. The CDR3 nucleotides read TGCGCCAGCAGCTATGGCCCCTACGAGCAGTACTTC. This codes for CASSYGPYEQYF. The complete variable domain, with remaining parts taken from reference TRBV5-1 and TRBJ2-7, reads KAGVTQTPRYLIKTRGQQVTLSCSPISGHRSVSWYQQTPGQGLQFLFEYFSETQRNKGNFPGRFSGRQFSNSRSEMNVSTLELGDSALYLCASSYGPYEQYFGPGTRLTVT.